This T cell receptor (beta chain) was identified in a study of technical replicates of blood from four donors. This clone was detected once. The data were produced by immunoSEQ multiplex PCR, yet TCRdb's version contains in-frame clones alone and is incomplete. The sample lists some 70,000 clones, just over 90% occurring once. Looked up from germline, CDR1 is MGHRA and CDR2 is YSYEKL. There are 14 residues in the CDR3. V was clipped by 1 base and J by 5 bases; unmatched bases: 2. The genes are TRBV4-1 and TRBJ1-5; 7 nucleotides line up with TRBD1. Sequenced input: PBMCs. The source of this sequence is a human donor in good health. Some clones in this sample may be carry-over from other donors' samples. CDR3 bases: TGCGCCAGCAGCCAAGTCCAGGGGGATCAGCCCCAGCATTTT. Its protein is CASSQVQGDQPQHF.